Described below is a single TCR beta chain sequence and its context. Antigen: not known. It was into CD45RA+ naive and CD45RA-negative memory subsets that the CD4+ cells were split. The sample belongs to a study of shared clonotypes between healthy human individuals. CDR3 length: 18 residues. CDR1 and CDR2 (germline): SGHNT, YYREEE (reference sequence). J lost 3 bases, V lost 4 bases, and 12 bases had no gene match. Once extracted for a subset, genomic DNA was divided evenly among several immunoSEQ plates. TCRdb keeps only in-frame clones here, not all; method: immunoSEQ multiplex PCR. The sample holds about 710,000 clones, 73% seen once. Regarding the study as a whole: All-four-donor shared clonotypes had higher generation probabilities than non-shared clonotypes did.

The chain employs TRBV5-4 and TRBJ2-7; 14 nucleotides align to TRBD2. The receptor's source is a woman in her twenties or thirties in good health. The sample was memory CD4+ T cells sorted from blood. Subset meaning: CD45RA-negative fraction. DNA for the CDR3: TGTGCCAGCAGCCGCCGGGGACTAGCGGGAGTAGGTAGCTACGAGCAGTACTTC. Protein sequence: CASSRRGLAGVGSYEQYF.